A single sample is the source of the 3 T cell receptor beta chains below, sequenced in a study of blood T cell repertoires in COVID-19. Measured with immunoSEQ multiplex PCR; TCRdb has only the in-frame clones, and not every one. The sample yields fewer than 200,000 clones, almost 80% seen once. Input material: PBMCs or T cells enriched from blood (not recorded which). Receptors were obtained from a woman aged 45-60 years who had recovered from COVID-19.

The chain joins TRBV6-6 to TRBJ1-6; 7 bases are shared with TRBD1. The CDR3 has 13 residues. J lost 9 bases, V lost 7 bases, and 6 bases had no gene match. The V gene's germline CDR1 is MNHNY and CDR2 SVGAGI (reference sequence). CDR3 sequence: CASTGTAVSPLHF. The DNA for the CDR3 is TGTGCCAGCACCGGGACAGCGGTTTCACCCCTCCACTTT.

This sequence joins TRBV30 and TRBJ1-1; a possible D gene is TRBD1 (6 bases). The CDR3 is 13 residues long. The germline V gene has CDR1 GTSNPN and CDR2 SVGIG (reference sequence). Trimming removed 3 bases at V and 2 bases at J, with 10 bases between. CDR3 amino acids: CAWRGGYNTEAFF. CDR3 nucleotide sequence: TGTGCCTGGAGAGGGGGATACAACACTGAAGCTTTCTTT.

This clone has just one count. This rearrangement joins TRBV5-5 to TRBJ2-2, with D possibly matching TRBD2 (6 bases). The ends were cut back, 4 bases at V and 2 bases at J, with 12 bases in the middle. The CDR3 is 15 amino acids. Germline V gives CDR1 SGHKS, CDR2 YYEKEE (reference sequence). In DNA form, the CDR3 reads TGTGCCAGCAGCCGAGGACTAATCAACACCGGGGAGCTGTTTTTT. Its protein product is CASSRGLINTGELFF.